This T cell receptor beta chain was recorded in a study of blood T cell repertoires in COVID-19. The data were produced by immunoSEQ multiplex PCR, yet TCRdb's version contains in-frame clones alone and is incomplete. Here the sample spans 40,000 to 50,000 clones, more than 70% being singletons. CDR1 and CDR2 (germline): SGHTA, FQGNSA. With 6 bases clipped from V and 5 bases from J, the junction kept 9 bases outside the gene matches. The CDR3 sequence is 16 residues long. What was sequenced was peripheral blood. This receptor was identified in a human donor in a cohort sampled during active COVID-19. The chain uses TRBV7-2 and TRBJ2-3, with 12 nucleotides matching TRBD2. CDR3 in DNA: TGTGCCAGCAGTACCCTGACTAGCGGGAGCGGAGATACGCAGTATTTT. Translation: CASSTLTSGSGDTQYF. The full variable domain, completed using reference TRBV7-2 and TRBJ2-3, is GAGVSQSPSNKVTEKGKDVELRCDPISGHTALYWYRQSLGQGLEFLIYFQGNSAPDKSGLPSDRFSAERTGGSVSTLTIQRTQQEDSAVYLCASSTLTSGSGDTQYFGPGTRLTVL.